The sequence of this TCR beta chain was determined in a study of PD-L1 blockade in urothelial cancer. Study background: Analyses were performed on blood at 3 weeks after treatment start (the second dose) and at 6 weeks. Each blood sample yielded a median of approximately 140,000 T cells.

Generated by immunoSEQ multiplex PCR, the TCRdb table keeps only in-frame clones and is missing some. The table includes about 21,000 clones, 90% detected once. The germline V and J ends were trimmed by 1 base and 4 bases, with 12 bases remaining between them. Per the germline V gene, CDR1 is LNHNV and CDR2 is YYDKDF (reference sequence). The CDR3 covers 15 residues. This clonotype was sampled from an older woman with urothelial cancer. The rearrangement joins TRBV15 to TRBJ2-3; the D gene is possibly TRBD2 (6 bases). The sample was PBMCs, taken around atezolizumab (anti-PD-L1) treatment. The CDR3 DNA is TGTGCCACCAGCAGAGGCGGGGCGGTGGCAGATACGCAGTATTTT. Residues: CATSRGGAVADTQYF.